This record covers a single T cell receptor beta chain. The antigen is unknown. In each case, RNA was isolated and then reverse transcribed into cDNA as the sequencing template. Clones were read by immunoSEQ multiplex PCR, and TCRdb kept only the in-frame ones, dropping some. Of more than 150,000 clones listed, around three fifths were seen once; the top ten hold under 15%. The source of the sample is a study of CD8+ T cells in alopecia areata. V lost 2 bases and J lost 1, with 15 bases in between. CDR1 is LNHDA and CDR2 is SQIVND in the germline V gene (reference sequence). The CDR3 is made up of 17 amino acids. Study findings and constraints: Relative to mice, TCR sharing across patients was less clear, a difference possibly HLA-related.

The chain links TRBV19 to TRBJ1-5, with unresolved D. Sequenced material: CD4+ T cells sorted from blood, taken at week 0. This receptor was identified in a human donor with alopecia areata. CDR3 residues: CASSIRVAGKSNQPQHF. For the CDR3, the DNA is TGTGCCAGTAGTATACGCGTGGCGGGGAAGAGCAATCAGCCCCAGCATTTT.